This entry concerns a single T cell receptor (beta chain). The target of this receptor is not known. This may be a read error: a much more frequent sequence differs by one nucleotide. The CDR3 covers 14 residues, taking in both the cysteine and the phenylalanine. Of all the DNA, just the CDR3 is kept, 42 bases in frame from base 1. Reading the germline V gene (reference sequence) gives CDR1 MNHEY and CDR2 SMNVEV. V has 3 bases trimmed and J has 9 bases trimmed; junction bases matching no gene number 10. The data were taken from a study of glioma-infiltrating T cells (dated by TCRdb to the mid-2010s). A note on the overall study: Low-grade gliomas were represented by WHO grade II oligodendrogliomas or astrocytomas, and glioblastomas were represented by WHO grade IV tumors that were sampled at initial rather than recurrent diagnosis. Glioma patients received dexamethasone for six or fewer days before surgery. Blood libraries targeted roughly 4.5- to 10-fold sequencing coverage of roughly 930,000 peripheral T cells. TCR alpha- and beta-chain repertoires were sequenced from glioma tissue, non-neoplastic brain tissue and matched peripheral blood mononuclear cells. Each tissue-infiltrating repertoire was compared with the same patient's peripheral blood repertoire to measure divergence between tissue and blood T-cell populations. The paired cohort comprised three low-grade glioma patients, 8 or 9 primary glioblastoma patients and three non-glioma patients contributing non-neoplastic brain tissue. General study outcomes and caveats: VJ-independent divergence between tissue and blood was below expectation in non-neoplastic patients but above expectation in all gliomas, especially low-grade gliomas. The group comparisons were based on small numbers of patients: three non-neoplastic, three low-grade glioma and several glioblastoma patients. Patients with low tissue-blood divergence were marked by a signature set of shared blood CDR3 motifs, and that set was depleted in highly divergent patients. Tissue and blood shared very few CDR3 sequences, a result attributed to high CDR3 diversity and limited sampling.

The iRepertoire nested amplicon-rescue multiplex PCR (arm-PCR) platform was used to amplify TCR alpha and beta CDR3 regions from RNA. For one-step reverse transcription and amplification, about 100-450 ng of tissue mRNA or PBMC total RNA was used as input. Following bead purification, Illumina adapters were added by a secondary multiplex PCR, and libraries between 200 and 400 bp were gel-purified. Internal 6-nucleotide barcodes were carried by the libraries and were used for demultiplexing. The libraries were sequenced on an Illumina MiSeq using 2x220 or 2x250 nucleotide paired-end reads. Per the source publication's procedure: Paired reads were merged using FLASH 1.2.11 and were aligned to the GRCh37 human genome using BWA-MEM, after which TRA and TRB reads were extracted. An IMGT-derived reference of cassette sequences and CDR3 motifs, with pseudogenes included, was used for V and J assignment. Reads were translated in three frames, and productive CDR3s were defined by a C…FGXG motif without stop codons. Clonotypes were defined as unique combinations of V-J cassette pair and CDR3 amino acid sequence. Reads were filtered by Hamming distance, with the threshold set by the sequence error rate of each sample in mapped regions. TCRdb reprocessing: public reads trimmed at Q25 with fastp, clones called with MiXCR, in-frame beta chains kept. Rows are unified per CDR3 protein, each entry keeping the most common DNA and genes. These V and J calls derive from TCRdb rather than the authors' analysis. This sample lists fewer than 500,000 distinct CDR3 sequences; roughly two fifths were detected once. The top ten clones comprise around 12% of the sample.

Surgical brain or tumor specimens were cryofrozen in liquid nitrogen immediately after resection, and peripheral blood cells were collected concurrently. The chain is made from TRBV27 and TRBJ2-7; 8 bases in between match TRBD2. This receptor was taken from a human donor with low-grade glioma or glioblastoma, undergoing nonglioma brain surgery, or in good health (not recorded which). Specimen: glioma tissue, nonneoplastic brain tissue, or PBMCs (not recorded which). CDR3 region: CASSLGLVSHGQYF. Here is the DNA: TGTGCCAGCAGTTTGGGACTAGTTAGCCACGGGCAGTACTTC.